This T cell receptor beta chain was recorded in a study of intratumoral heterogeneity in liver cancer. Turning to the overall study: In the full roughly 13-patient cohort, the median age was around 57 years and the majority of patients were male. RNA-seq, DNA sequencing, TCR-seq and SNP array data from multiple regions of hepatocellular carcinoma specimens were combined in the study to investigate intratumor heterogeneity. A total of 70 to 80 multiregional samples from roughly 15 HCC patients, consisting of approximately 49 tumoral and approximately 20 adjacent nontumoral regions, were included in the overall cohort. The investigation overall reported the following: The authors acknowledged a relatively low patient number and under-sampled tumor-infiltrating lymphocyte representation as limitations. TCR sequencing was reported to confirm the RNA-seq-based estimates of regional differences in tumor-infiltrating lymphocyte burden. Within each sequenced patient, no significant difference in overall T cell clonality was found between tumor regions. In each sequenced patient, tumor region a showed significantly more unique T-cell clonal expansions than tumor region b.

Comment on this clone: The antigen this receptor binds is unknown. Base qualities are not at hand, and no much larger clone is one base apart.

The CDR3 sequence holds 11 residues, the cysteine and phenylalanine included. CDR3 DNA only is kept here, 33 bases in frame from base 1. Relative to germline, V is 7 bases shorter and J is 7 bases shorter, with 13 bases between their ends. The germline V gene (reference sequence) gives CDR1 as DFQATT and CDR2 as SNEGSKA. TCR beta chain CDR3 regions were sequenced from genomic DNA using the immunoSEQ assay. Rearranged VDJ segments were amplified with primers annealing to V and J segments. Per the authors' processing: Clonality and richness metrics were computed with the ImmunoSeq Analyzer software. Clones with differential abundance between regions were identified with Fisher's exact test combined with a beta-binomial method for additional stringency. TCRdb obtained this table from immuneACCESS and retained in-frame rearrangements with V and J assigned. These tables miss some clones; where compared with another copy, unresolved V genes account for less than half of the shortfall, and the remainder is unexplained. That table is the source of V, J and clone size, and D and trimming were worked out from the DNA. In this sample the table shows about 6,200 clones, 71% of which occur a single time. About two fifths of the sample rests with the top ten.

Samples with the label H were taken from distinct, geographically separated regions of the hepatocellular carcinoma nodule. Every patient had early-stage hepatocellular carcinoma and received no therapy prior to surgical resection. None of the sampled areas showed macroscopic evidence of necrosis or hemorrhage. Multiple regions from two patients underwent TCR sequencing (ImmunoSeq). Frozen resection tissue samples were collected at least 1 cm apart from each other. The DNeasy blood and tissue kit was used to extract genomic DNA from bulk tissue. This clonotype was obtained from a woman between 65 and 79 years old with hepatocellular carcinoma. This specimen was tumor tissue, taken before any cancer treatment. This sequence uses TRBV20-1 and TRBJ1-1; the D gene is possibly TRBD1, with 5 bases matching. The CDR3 loop reads CSVRGVIEAFF. The nucleotide sequence is given as TGCAGTGTGCGGGGGGTTATTGAAGCTTTCTTT.